These 10 T cell receptor beta chains share one sample of origin, sequenced in a study of metastatic and nonmetastatic thyroid tumors. TCRdb ran MiXCR on the PCR reads. This repertoire shows 37,000 or so clones, approximately 16% found once; its top ten account for less than 4.5%. None of the patients had undergone any treatment ahead of thyroid surgery. Sample: blood. The receptors were gathered from a female donor with papillary thyroid cancer or a benign thyroid nodule (not recorded which). Some clones in this sample may be carry-over from other donors' samples.

This clone was recorded many times. CDR3 DNA: TGTGCCAGCAGCTTAGCGGCAGGGCCAACCTACGAGCAGTACTTC. It is translated as CASSLAAGPTYEQYF. The chain links TRBV7-6 to TRBJ2-7, with TRBD1 as a possible D gene (5 bases). The V gene's germline CDR1 is SGHVS and CDR2 FNYEAQ. There are 15 residues in the CDR3. The V end lost 0 bases, the J end lost 2 bases, and 11 bases lay between the germline ends. The variable domain in full, completed from reference TRBV7-6 and TRBJ2-7, reads GAGVSQSPRYKVTKRGQDVALRCDPISGHVSLYWYRQALGQGPEFLTYFNYEAQQDKSGLPNDRFSAERPEGSISTLTIQRTEQRDSAMYRCASSLAAGPTYEQYFGPGTRLTVT.

This clone was picked up many times. The chain recombines TRBV5-1 with TRBJ2-7; D may be TRBD1 (5 bases). CDR1 is SGHRS and CDR2 is YFSETQ in the germline V gene. This CDR3 has 12 amino acids. V was cut by 7 bases and J by 0 bases, with 8 bases left in between. CDR3 sequence (DNA): TGCGCCAGCTCAGGGTACTCCTACGAGCAGTACTTC. It codes for CASSGYSYEQYF.

This clone was seen repeatedly, ten times or more. This chain links TRBV28 with TRBJ1-2, with D possibly TRBD1 on 5 matching bases. This CDR3 comprises 13 residues. The germline V gene encodes CDR1 MDHEN and CDR2 SYDVKM. V was shortened by 7 bases and J by 4 bases, with 13 bases between the two germline ends. CDR3: CASMSGPSYGYTF. CDR3 nucleotides: TGTGCCAGCATGTCGGGGCCGAGCTATGGCTACACCTTC.

In its sample, this clone was seen many times. The V gene is TRBV7-9, the J gene TRBJ1-1; D uncertain. The V gene lost 6 bases and the J gene lost 5 bases, with 10 bases spanning the gap. Germline V gene data show CDR1 as SEHNR and CDR2 as FQNEAQ (reference sequence). This CDR3 is 12 amino acids long. The CDR3 region is CASSRGRTEAFF. In nucleotides, the CDR3 is TGTGCCAGCAGTAGAGGGAGGACTGAAGCTTTCTTT.

This clone occurred many times. This same CDR3 is encoded by further DNA sequences in the sample. The CDR3 sequence: CSARRQGPSPLHF. CDR3 sequence (DNA): TGCAGTGCTAGGAGACAGGGTCCCTCACCCCTCCACTTT. The chain uses TRBV20-1 and TRBJ1-6, with 7 bases lining up with TRBD1. CDR3 length equals 13 residues. CDR1 and CDR2 from the germline V gene are DFQATT and SNEGSKA (reference sequence). Trimming took 3 bases from V and 10 from J; bases not matched to a gene: 6.

The table lists this clone with many counts. The chain carries TRBV12-3 or TRBV12-4 and TRBJ1-2, with 7 bases fitting TRBD1. With 5 bases clipped from V and 3 bases from J, the junction kept 9 bases outside the gene matches. The CDR3 covers 15 residues. DNA for the CDR3: TGTGCCAGCAGTACGTCACCGACAGGGCACTATGGCTACACCTTC. Amino acids: CASSTSPTGHYGYTF.

In this sample, this clone turned up many times. V usage is TRBV3-1 and J usage is TRBJ1-2; 7 bases align to TRBD1. CDR3 size: 15 residues. Per germline, CDR1 LGHDT and CDR2 YNNKEL (reference sequence). Trimming cost V 1 base and J 4 bases; bases outside gene matches: 6. The DNA of the CDR3 is TGTGCCAGCAGCCAAGGGACAGGTACCTTCTATGGCTACACCTTC. Translation gives CASSQGTGTFYGYTF.

This clone was seen ten or more times. CDR3 loop: CASSLSGSNGELFF. The DNA for the CDR3 is TGTGCCAGCAGCTTGAGCGGGAGCAACGGGGAGCTGTTTTTT. This chain links TRBV5-6 with TRBJ2-2; 8 positions agree with TRBD2. The CDR3 spans 14 residues. With 1 base clipped from V and 7 bases from J, the junction kept 3 bases outside the gene matches. Germline V CDR1 and CDR2: SGHDT, YYEEEE. The full variable domain, its missing parts supplied by reference TRBV5-6 and TRBJ2-2, is DAGVTQSPTHLIKTRGQQVTLRCSPKSGHDTVSWYQQALGQGPQFIFQYYEEEERQRGNFPDRFSGHQFPNYSSELNVNALLLGDSALYLCASSLSGSNGELFFGEGSRLTVL.

This clone appeared many times. This chain connects TRBV7-2 to TRBJ2-1; D not resolved. Germline CDR1 reads SGHTA; CDR2 reads FQGNSA. The V end lost 3 bases, the J end lost 0 bases, and 9 bases lay between the germline ends. This CDR3 is built from 15 residues. CDR3 in DNA: TGTGCCAGCAGCTTTATAGTGAGCTCCTACAATGAGCAGTTCTTC. Translated, it gives CASSFIVSSYNEQFF.

The table lists this clone with many counts. The chain has TRBV12-3 or TRBV12-4 and TRBJ2-3, with D possibly being TRBD1 (5 bases). The CDR3 spans 17 residues. Trimming removed 4 bases at V and 2 bases at J, with 19 bases between. CDR3 sequence reads: CASSSGIGALITDTQYF. CDR3 DNA sequence: TGTGCCAGCAGTTCCGGAATAGGGGCCTTAATCACAGATACGCAGTATTTT.